Listed below are T cell receptor beta chains from one sample, sequenced in a study of T cell responses to AZD1222 COVID-19 vaccine. The repertoire was sequenced with immunoSEQ multiplex PCR; TCRdb's copy has only in-frame clones and lacks some. Of 20,000 to 25,000 clones in the sample, 65% to 90% were seen once. The source was peripheral blood, collected on day 0 of AZD1222 vaccination. All receptors come from an adult in good health. Both conserved end residues are part of each CDR3. The D gene is left open where the match is weak. Only part of the rows carry a size: once, few, many, or a class if the clone is expanded.

TRBJ2-3 TRBV27 . . CASSASLDTQYF TGTGCCAGCAGTGCCTCCTTAGATACGCAGTATTTT
TRBJ1-3 TRBV3-1/TRBV3-2 . . CASSQVRSSGNTIYF TGTGCCAGCAGCCAAGTCCGTTCTTCTGGAAACACCATATATTTT
TRBJ2-2 TRBV30 . once CAWNKGQGKRELFF TGTGCCTGGAATAAAGGGCAGGGTAAAAGGGAGCTGTTTTTT
TRBJ1-1 TRBV7-2 . . CASSLRHLGTEAFF TGTGCCAGCAGCTTAAGACACTTGGGCACTGAAGCTTTCTTT
TRBJ2-1 TRBV9 TRBD2 . CASSVGAGVWADEQFF TGTGCCAGCAGCGTAGGTGCGGGAGTGTGGGCGGATGAGCAGTTCTTC
TRBJ2-7 TRBV28 TRBD1 . CASSWGQSYEQYF TGTGCCAGCAGTTGGGGACAGTCCTACGAGCAGTACTTC
TRBJ1-2 TRBV19 . . CASSPTVYGYTF TGTGCCAGTAGTCCGACGGTGTATGGCTACACCTTC
TRBJ1-1 TRBV5-8 . . CASSRKRDTEAFF TGTGCCAGCAGCCGTAAAAGGGACACTGAAGCTTTCTTT
TRBJ1-5 TRBV9 . . CASSAGDSNQPQHF TGTGCCAGCAGCGCCGGGGATAGCAATCAGCCCCAGCATTTT
TRBJ2-1 TRBV19 . . CASSPLAMSYNEQFF TGTGCCAGTAGCCCACTAGCCATGTCCTACAATGAGCAGTTCTTC
TRBJ2-5 TRBV5-6 . once CASSLYRAGQETQYF TGTGCCAGCAGCTTGTATCGTGCAGGGCAAGAGACCCAGTACTTC
TRBJ2-7 TRBV5-6 . few CASSLVGAPRREQYF TGTGCCAGCAGCTTGGTCGGGGCCCCTCGTCGCGAGCAGTACTTC
TRBJ1-3 TRBV6-5 TRBD1 . CASSYGTASGNTIYF TGTGCCAGCAGTTACGGGACAGCCTCTGGAAACACCATATATTTT
TRBJ1-2 TRBV5-4 . . CASSPWASVGYTF TGTGCCAGCAGCCCCTGGGCTTCCGTTGGCTACACCTTC
TRBJ2-7 TRBV11-2 TRBD1 . CASSLGTGGLSSYEQYF TGTGCCAGCAGCTTAGGGACAGGGGGTTTATCCTCCTACGAGCAGTACTTC
TRBJ2-1 TRBV6-5 . . CASSNPKQGDEQFF TGTGCCAGCAGTAACCCCAAACAGGGAGATGAGCAGTTCTTC
TRBJ2-1 TRBV6-1 TRBD2 . CASSEWLAATNEQFF TGTGCCAGCAGTGAATGGCTAGCGGCCACCAATGAGCAGTTCTTC
TRBJ2-1 TRBV5-6 TRBD2 . CASSLLAGGRPNEQFF TGTGCCAGCAGCTTGTTAGCGGGAGGGAGGCCCAATGAGCAGTTCTTC
TRBJ2-1 TRBV7-2 . . CATQFASEYNEQFF TGTGCCACCCAATTCGCCAGTGAGTACAATGAGCAGTTCTTC
TRBJ1-1 TRBV15 . once CATSRGGARQNTEAFF TGTGCCACCAGCAGAGGGGGGGCGAGGCAGAACACTGAAGCTTTCTTT
TRBJ2-5 TRBV2 . . CASSEFGGDQETQYF TGTGCCAGCAGTGAATTCGGGGGAGACCAAGAGACCCAGTACTTC
TRBJ2-6 TRBV5-1 . once CASSDRTNSGANVLTF TGCGCCAGCAGCGACCGAACCAACTCTGGGGCCAACGTCCTGACTTTC
TRBJ2-1 TRBV5-8 . few CASSLASGAPSYNEQFF TGTGCCAGCAGCTTGGCCTCGGGGGCGCCCTCCTACAATGAGCAGTTCTTC